This TCR beta chain was captured by sequencing in a study of cytomegalovirus exposure and HLA in healthy donors. Study conclusions and caveats: As was reported, the classifier diagnosed cytomegalovirus status with high specificity and sensitivity. Sequencing artifact likely explains a cluster of highly shared sequence variants. In a later analysis, HLA-associated beta chains showed higher expansion and lower generation probabilities than comparable chains.

This CDR3 is built from 14 residues. Germline CDR1 reads MNHEY; CDR2 reads SVGAGI. Primers included in the PCR were 60 Vbeta and 13 Jbeta primers. In the study's own analysis: Unique TCR beta chains totaled some 78 million in a later count, with 8.5 million to 12 million of them shared. TCRdb's table, derived via immunoSEQ multiplex PCR, lists solely in-frame clones and lacks some. V and J calls and clone size are as listed in that table; D and trimming were resolved from the DNA. Here the sample spans over 100,000 clones, over 80% being singletons. Concerning this clone itself: The target antigen is unknown.

The rearrangement links TRBV6-5 to TRBJ2-5; D not certain. Gene TRBJ2-7 matches the end of the DNA better, so the J call may be wrong. What was sequenced was PBMCs. This receptor was taken from a man aged 40-55 years in good health and CMV-seronegative. As DNA, the CDR3 is TGTGCCAGCAGCTATGGCCCCGACTCCTACGAGCAGTACTTC. Translating it yields CASSYGPDSYEQYF.